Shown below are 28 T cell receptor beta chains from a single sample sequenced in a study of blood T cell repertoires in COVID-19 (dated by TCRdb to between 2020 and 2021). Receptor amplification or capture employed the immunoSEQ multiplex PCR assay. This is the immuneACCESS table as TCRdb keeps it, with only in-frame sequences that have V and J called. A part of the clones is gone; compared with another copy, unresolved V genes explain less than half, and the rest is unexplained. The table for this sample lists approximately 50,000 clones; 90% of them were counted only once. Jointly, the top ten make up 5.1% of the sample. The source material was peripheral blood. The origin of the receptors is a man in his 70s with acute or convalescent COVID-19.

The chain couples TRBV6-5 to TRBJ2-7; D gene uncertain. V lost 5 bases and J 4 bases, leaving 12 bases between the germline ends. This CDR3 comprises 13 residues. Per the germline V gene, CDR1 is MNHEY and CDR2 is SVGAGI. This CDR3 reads CASSKSQNYEQYF. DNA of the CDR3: TGTGCCAGCAGTAAAAGTCAGAATTACGAGCAGTACTTC.

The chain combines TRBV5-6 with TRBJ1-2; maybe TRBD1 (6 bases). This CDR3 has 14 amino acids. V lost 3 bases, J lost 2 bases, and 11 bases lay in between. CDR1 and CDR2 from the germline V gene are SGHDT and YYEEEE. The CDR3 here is CASSSGTRNYGYTF. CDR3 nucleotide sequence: TGTGCCAGCAGCTCCGGGACAAGAAACTATGGCTACACCTTC.

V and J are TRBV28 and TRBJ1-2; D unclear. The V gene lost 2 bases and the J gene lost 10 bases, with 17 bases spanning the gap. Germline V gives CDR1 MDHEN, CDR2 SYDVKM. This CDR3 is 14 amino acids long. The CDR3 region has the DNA TGTGCCAGCAGTTTAGCCGCCGGGCGGGGAAACTACACCTTC. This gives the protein CASSLAAGRGNYTF.

The CDR3 region has the DNA TGTGCCAGTAGAACGGCCGGGACAGCAGACATCTATGGCTACACCTTC. Protein product: CASRTAGTADIYGYTF. The chain recombines TRBV19 with TRBJ1-2; 7 nucleotides align to TRBD1. Germline V gene lookup returns CDR1 LNHDA and CDR2 SQIVND (reference sequence). CDR3 length equals 16 residues. V was pared by 6 bases and J by 4 bases, with 14 bases of the junction left unmatched.

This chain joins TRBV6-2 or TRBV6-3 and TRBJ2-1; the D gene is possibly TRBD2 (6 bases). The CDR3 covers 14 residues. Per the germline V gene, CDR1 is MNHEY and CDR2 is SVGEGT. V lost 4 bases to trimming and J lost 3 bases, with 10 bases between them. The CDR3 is CASSLRGDYNEQFF. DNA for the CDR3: TGTGCCAGCAGTTTGCGGGGCGACTACAATGAGCAGTTCTTC.

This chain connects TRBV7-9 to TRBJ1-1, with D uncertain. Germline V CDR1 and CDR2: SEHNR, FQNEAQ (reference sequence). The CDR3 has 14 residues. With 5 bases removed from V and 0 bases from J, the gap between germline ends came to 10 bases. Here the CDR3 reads CASSLTIMNTEAFF. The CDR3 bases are TGTGCCAGCAGCCTTACAATCATGAACACTGAAGCTTTCTTT.

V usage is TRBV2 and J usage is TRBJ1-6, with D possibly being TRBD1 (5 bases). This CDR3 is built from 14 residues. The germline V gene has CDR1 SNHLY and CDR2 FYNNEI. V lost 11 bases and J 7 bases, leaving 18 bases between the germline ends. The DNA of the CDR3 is TGTGCCCCCGGTTCAGTAGACAGAAATTCACCCCTCCACTTT. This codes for CAPGSVDRNSPLHF. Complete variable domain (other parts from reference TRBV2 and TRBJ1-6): EPEVTQTPSHQVTQMGQEVILRCVPISNHLYFYWYRQILGQKVEFLVSFYNNEISEKSEIFDDQFSVERPDGSNFTLKIRSTKLEDSAMYFCAPGSVDRNSPLHFGNGTRLTVT.

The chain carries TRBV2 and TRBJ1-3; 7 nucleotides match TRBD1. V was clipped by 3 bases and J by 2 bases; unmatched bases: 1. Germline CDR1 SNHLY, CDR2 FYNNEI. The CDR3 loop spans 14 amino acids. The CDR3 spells CASSDQGAGNTIYF. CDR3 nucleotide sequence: TGTGCCAGCAGTGATCAGGGGGCTGGAAACACCATATATTTT.

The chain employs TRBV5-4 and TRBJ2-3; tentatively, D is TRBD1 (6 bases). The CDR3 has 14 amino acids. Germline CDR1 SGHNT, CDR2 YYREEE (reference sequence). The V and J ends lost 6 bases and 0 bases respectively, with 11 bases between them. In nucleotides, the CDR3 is TGTGCCAGCACCCAGAGGGGGAGCACAGATACGCAGTATTTT. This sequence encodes CASTQRGSTDTQYF. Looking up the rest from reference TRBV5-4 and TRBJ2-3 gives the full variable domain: ETGVTQSPTHLIKTRGQQVTLRCSSQSGHNTVSWYQQALGQGPQFIFQYYREEENGRGNFPPRFSGLQFPNYSSELNVNALELDDSALYLCASTQRGSTDTQYFGPGTRLTVL.

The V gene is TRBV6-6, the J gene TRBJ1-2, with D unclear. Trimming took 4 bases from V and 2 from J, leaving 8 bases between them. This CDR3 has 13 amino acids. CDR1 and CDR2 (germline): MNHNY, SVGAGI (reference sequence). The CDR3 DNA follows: TGTGCCAGCAGTTTCGGGTCCAACTATGGCTACACCTTC. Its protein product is CASSFGSNYGYTF.

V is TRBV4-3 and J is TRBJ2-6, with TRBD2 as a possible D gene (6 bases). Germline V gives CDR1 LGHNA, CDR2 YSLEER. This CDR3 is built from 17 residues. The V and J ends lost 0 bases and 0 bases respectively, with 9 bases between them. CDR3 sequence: CASSQEGDFSGANVLTF. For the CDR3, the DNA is TGCGCCAGCAGCCAAGAGGGGGACTTCTCTGGGGCCAACGTCCTGACTTTC.

The DNA for the CDR3 is TGTGCCAGCAGCAGAATCCGGGACAGGGTCTACAATGAGCAGTTCTTC. Protein: CASSRIRDRVYNEQFF. The chain joins TRBV11-2 to TRBJ2-1, with 9 positions matching TRBD1. Germline V gives CDR1 SGHAT, CDR2 FQNNGV. This CDR3 region has 16 residues. V trimming: 5 bases; J trimming: 3 bases; junction bases outside the gene matches: 8.

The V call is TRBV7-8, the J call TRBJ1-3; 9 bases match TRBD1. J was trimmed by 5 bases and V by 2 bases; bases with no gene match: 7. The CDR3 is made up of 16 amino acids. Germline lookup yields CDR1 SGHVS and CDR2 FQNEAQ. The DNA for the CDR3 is TGTGCCAGCAGCTTATCCGGGACAGGGAGTCGAAACACCATATATTTT. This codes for CASSLSGTGSRNTIYF.

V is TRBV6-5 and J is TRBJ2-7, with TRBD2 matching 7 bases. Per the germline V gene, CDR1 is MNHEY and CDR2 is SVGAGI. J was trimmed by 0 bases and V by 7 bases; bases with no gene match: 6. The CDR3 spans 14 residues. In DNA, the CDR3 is TGTGCCAGCACCCGAGGGAGGGGCTCCTACGAGCAGTACTTC. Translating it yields CASTRGRGSYEQYF.

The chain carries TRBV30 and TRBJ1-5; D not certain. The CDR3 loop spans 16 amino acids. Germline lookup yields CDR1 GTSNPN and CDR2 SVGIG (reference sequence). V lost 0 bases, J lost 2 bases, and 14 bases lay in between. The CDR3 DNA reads TGTGCCTGGAGTGTAGGAGGGTCTAGTGGCAATCAGCCCCAGCATTTT. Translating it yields CAWSVGGSSGNQPQHF.

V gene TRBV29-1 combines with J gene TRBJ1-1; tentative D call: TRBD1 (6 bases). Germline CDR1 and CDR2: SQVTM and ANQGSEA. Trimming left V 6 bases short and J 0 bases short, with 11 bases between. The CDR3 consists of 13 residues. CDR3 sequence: CSVRGTVNTEAFF. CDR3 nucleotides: TGCAGCGTGAGGGGGACGGTGAACACTGAAGCTTTCTTT.

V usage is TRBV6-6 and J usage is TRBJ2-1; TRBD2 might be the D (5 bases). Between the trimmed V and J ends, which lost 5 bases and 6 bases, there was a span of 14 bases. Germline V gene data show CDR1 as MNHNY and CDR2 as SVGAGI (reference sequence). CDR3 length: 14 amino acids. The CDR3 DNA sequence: TGTGCCAGCAGTCCGGGGTCTAGGAGCAATGAGCAGTTCTTC. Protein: CASSPGSRSNEQFF.

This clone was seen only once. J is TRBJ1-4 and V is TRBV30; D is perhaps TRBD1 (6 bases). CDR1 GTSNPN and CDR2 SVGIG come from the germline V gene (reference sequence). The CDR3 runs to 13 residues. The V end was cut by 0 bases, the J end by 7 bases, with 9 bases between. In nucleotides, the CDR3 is TGTGCCTGGAGTGTACAGGGCGGTGAAAAACTGTTTTTT. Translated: CAWSVQGGEKLFF.

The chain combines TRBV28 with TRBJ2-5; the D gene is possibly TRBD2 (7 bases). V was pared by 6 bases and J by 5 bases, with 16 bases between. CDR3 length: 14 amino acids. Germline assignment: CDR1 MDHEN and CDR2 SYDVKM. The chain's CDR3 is CASSGAGGLETQYF. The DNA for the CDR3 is TGTGCCAGCAGCGGGGCCGGGGGGCTGGAGACCCAGTACTTC.

CDR3 DNA: TGCGCCAGCAGCCAATTGGTCCCCCGAACAGGGAAGGGGGAGTATGGCTACACCTTC. This translates into CASSQLVPRTGKGEYGYTF. This chain links TRBV4-1 with TRBJ1-2; D may be TRBD1 (6 bases). The CDR3 sequence is 19 residues long. Germline-derived CDR1 and CDR2 are MGHRA and YSYEKL. V was trimmed by 2 bases and J by 5 bases, leaving 27 bases between them.

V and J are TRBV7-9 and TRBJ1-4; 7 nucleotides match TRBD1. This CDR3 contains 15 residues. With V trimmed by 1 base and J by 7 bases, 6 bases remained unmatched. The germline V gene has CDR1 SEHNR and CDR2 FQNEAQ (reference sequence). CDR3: CASSLGAGTAEKLFF. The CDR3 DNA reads TGTGCCAGCAGCTTAGGAGCCGGGACAGCTGAAAAACTGTTTTTT. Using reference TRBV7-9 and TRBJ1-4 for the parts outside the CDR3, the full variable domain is DTGVSQNPRHKITKRGQNVTFRCDPISEHNRLYWYRQTLGQGPEFLTYFQNEAQLEKSRLLSDRFSAERPKGSFSTLEIQRTEQGDSAMYLCASSLGAGTAEKLFFGSGTQLSVL.

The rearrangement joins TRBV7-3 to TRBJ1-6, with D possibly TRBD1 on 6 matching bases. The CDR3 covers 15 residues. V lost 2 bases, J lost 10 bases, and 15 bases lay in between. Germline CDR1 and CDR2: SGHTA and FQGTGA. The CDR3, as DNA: TGTGCCAGCAGCTTAGTGGGGGCGGTTGGGTCACCCCTCCACTTT. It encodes CASSLVGAVGSPLHF.

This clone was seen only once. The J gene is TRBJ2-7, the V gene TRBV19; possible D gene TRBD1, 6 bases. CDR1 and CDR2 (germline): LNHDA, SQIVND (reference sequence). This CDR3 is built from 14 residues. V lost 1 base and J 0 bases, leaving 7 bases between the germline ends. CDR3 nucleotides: TGTGCCAGTAGTATAGGACAGGTCTCCTACGAGCAGTACTTC. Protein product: CASSIGQVSYEQYF.

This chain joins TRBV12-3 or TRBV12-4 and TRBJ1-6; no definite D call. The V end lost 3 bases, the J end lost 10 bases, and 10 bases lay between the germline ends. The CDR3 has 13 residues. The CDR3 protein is CASSFSPVSPLHF. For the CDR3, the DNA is TGTGCCAGCAGTTTTTCCCCAGTCTCACCCCTCCACTTT.

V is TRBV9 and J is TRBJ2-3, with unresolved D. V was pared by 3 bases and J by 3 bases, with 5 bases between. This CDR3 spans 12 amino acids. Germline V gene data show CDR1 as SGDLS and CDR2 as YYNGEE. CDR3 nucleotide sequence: TGTGCCAGCAGCGCACTGACAGATACGCAGTATTTT. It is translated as CASSALTDTQYF.

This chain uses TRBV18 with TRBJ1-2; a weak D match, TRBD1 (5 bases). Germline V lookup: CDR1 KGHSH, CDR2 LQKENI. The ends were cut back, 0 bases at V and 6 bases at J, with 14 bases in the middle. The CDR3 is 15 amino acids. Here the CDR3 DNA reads TGTGCCAGCTCACCACCGGCGCAAGGGGAACATGGCTACACCTTC. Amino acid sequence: CASSPPAQGEHGYTF.

CDR3 DNA sequence: TGTGCCAGCAGTTTCCGACAGGGCTTCTATAATTCACCCCTCCACTTT. As protein: CASSFRQGFYNSPLHF. This chain links TRBV6-5 with TRBJ1-6; TRBD1 matches at 7 bases. J gave up 3 bases and V 4 bases, and 6 bases lay outside the gene matches. Per germline, CDR1 MNHEY and CDR2 SVGAGI. The CDR3 totals 16 residues.

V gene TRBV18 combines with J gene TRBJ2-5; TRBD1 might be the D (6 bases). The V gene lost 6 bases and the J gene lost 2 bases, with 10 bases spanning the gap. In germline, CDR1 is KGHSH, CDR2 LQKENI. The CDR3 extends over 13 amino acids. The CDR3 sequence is CASSRGKQETQYF. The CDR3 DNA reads TGTGCCAGCTCTAGGGGGAAGCAAGAGACCCAGTACTTC. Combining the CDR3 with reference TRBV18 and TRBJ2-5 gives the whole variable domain NAGVMQNPRHLVRRRGQEARLRCSPMKGHSHVYWYRQLPEEGLKFMVYLQKENIIDESGMPKERFSAEFPKEGPSILRIQQVVRGDSAAYFCASSRGKQETQYFGPGTRLLVL.